A selection of T cell receptor beta chains follows, all from one sample in a study of blood T cell repertoires in COVID-19. The protocol was immunoSEQ multiplex PCR, while the TCRdb copy is restricted to in-frame clones and leaves out a portion. The data show roughly 250,000 clones, with approximately 91% seen just once and roughly 2% held by the top ten. Sequenced material: peripheral blood. These receptors were collected from a woman aged 40 to 49 who had recovered from COVID-19. Both conserved end residues are part of each CDR3. D genes are given only for firm matches. A clone size is listed for some rows: how often the clone was seen (once, few, many), or a class if it is expanded.

DNA: TGCGCCAGCAGCCTCGGGACTCCTACCAGAGGGCAGTACTTC
CDR3: CASSLGTPTRGQYF
size: once
V: TRBV5-1
D: .
J: TRBJ2-7

DNA: TGTGCCAGCAGTTGGACTAGCGGGGGAAACGAGCAGTACTTC
CDR3: CASSWTSGGNEQYF
size: .
V: TRBV27
D: TRBD2
J: TRBJ2-7

DNA: TGTGCCAGCAGTGAAGCGAGGGGGCGGGCGGGCTACACCTTC
CDR3: CASSEARGRAGYTF
size: .
V: TRBV6-1
D: TRBD1
J: TRBJ1-2

DNA: TGTGCCAGCAGCTTAGGAGAGTTCTACGAGCAGTACTTC
CDR3: CASSLGEFYEQYF
size: few
V: TRBV7-9
D: .
J: TRBJ2-7

DNA: TGTGCCAGCAGCTACCTCTTGGGGCAGTCGAACACTGAAGCTTTCTTT
CDR3: CASSYLLGQSNTEAFF
size: .
V: TRBV13
D: .
J: TRBJ1-1

DNA: TGTGCCAGCAGTTTTGCCGGGGATAGCAATCAGCCCCAGCATTTT
CDR3: CASSFAGDSNQPQHF
size: .
V: TRBV28
D: .
J: TRBJ1-5

DNA: TGTGCCAGTAGTGTCGTCGCAGGGCCCGGGGAGCTGTTTTTT
CDR3: CASSVVAGPGELFF
size: .
V: TRBV19
D: .
J: TRBJ2-2

DNA: TGTGCCACCAGCAGAGATTTGACTAGCGGGAGTGAGGAGACCCAGTACTTC
CDR3: CATSRDLTSGSEETQYF
size: once
V: TRBV15
D: TRBD2
J: TRBJ2-5

DNA: TGCGCCAGCAGCTTGCCCGGCTATGGCTACACCTTC
CDR3: CASSLPGYGYTF
size: .
V: TRBV5-1
D: .
J: TRBJ1-2

DNA: TGTGCCAGCAGACGGTCGGACATTCAGTACTTC
CDR3: CASRRSDIQYF
size: once
V: TRBV2
D: .
J: TRBJ2-4

DNA: TGTGCCAGCAGGGAAGGGGGACAGGGGGCCGGGAGGACCCAGTACTTC
CDR3: CASREGGQGAGRTQYF
size: once
V: TRBV11-3
D: TRBD1
J: TRBJ2-5

DNA: TGCGCCAGCAGCCAACGCGGGGAGCCCTACAATGAGCAGTTCTTC
CDR3: CASSQRGEPYNEQFF
size: .
V: TRBV4-3
D: .
J: TRBJ2-1

DNA: TGTGCCAGCAGTTCCAGCGGGACTAGCGGGGGCTACGAGCAGTACTTC
CDR3: CASSSSGTSGGYEQYF
size: few
V: TRBV27
D: TRBD2
J: TRBJ2-7

DNA: TGTGCCAGCAGCATTGACAGGGTACGTGGCTACACCTTC
CDR3: CASSIDRVRGYTF
size: .
V: TRBV12-3/TRBV12-4
D: TRBD1
J: TRBJ1-2

DNA: TGTGCCAGCAGCCAAGCGACGGGACTGGCAAGGGGTACGCAGTATTTT
CDR3: CASSQATGLARGTQYF
size: .
V: TRBV14
D: .
J: TRBJ2-3

DNA: TGTGCCAGCAGTCCCCGTGGAGGCCGGAGCTCTGGAAACACCATATATTTT
CDR3: CASSPRGGRSSGNTIYF
size: .
V: TRBV6-2/TRBV6-3
D: .
J: TRBJ1-3